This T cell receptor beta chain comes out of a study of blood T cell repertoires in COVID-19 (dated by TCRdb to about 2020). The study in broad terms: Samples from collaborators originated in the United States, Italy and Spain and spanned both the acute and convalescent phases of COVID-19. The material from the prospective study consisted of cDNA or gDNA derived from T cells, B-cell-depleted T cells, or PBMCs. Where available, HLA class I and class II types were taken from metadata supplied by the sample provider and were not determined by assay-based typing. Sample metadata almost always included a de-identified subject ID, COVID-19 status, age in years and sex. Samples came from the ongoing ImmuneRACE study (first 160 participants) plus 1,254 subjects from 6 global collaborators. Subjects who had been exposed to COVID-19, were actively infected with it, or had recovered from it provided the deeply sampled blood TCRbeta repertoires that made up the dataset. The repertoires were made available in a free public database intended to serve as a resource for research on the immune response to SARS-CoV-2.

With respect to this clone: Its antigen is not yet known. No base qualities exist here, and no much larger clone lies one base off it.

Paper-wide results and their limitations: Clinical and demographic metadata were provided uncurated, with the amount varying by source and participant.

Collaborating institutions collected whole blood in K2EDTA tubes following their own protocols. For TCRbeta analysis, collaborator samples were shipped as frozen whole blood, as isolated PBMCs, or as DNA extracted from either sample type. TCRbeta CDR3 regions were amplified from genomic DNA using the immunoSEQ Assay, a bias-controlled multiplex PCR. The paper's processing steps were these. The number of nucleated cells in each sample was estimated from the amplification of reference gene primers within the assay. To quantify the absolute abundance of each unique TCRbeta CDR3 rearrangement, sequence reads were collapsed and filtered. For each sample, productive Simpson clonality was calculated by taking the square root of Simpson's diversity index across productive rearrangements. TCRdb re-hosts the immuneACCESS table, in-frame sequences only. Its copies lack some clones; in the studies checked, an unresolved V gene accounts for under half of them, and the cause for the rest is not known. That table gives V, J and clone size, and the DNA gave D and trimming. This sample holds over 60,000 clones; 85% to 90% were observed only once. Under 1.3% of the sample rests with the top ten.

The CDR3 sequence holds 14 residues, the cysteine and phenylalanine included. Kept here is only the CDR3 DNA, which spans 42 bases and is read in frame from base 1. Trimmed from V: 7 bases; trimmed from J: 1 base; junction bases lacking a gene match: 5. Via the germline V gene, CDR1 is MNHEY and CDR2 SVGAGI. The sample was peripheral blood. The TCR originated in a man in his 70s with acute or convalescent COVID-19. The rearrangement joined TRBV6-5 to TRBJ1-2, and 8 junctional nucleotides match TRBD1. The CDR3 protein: CASKGDRNNYGYTF. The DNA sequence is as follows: TGTGCCAGCAAGGGGGACAGGAATAACTATGGCTACACCTTC.